This TCR beta chain was identified during a study of cytomegalovirus exposure and HLA in healthy donors. Regarding the study as a whole: There were some public TCRs occurring in many donors, but most TCR sequences were rare. Researchers reported from a later analysis that most CMV-associated TCR beta chains appeared HLA-restricted.

As to this clone: No antigen is known for it.

Primers: 60 Vbeta forward and 13 Jbeta reverse. Original processing notes: Later work found 80 million or so unique TCR beta chains, with some 11 million shared. Assay used: immunoSEQ multiplex PCR; TCRdb lists only in-frame clones, some missing. V and J calls and clone size come straight from that table; D and trimming were deduced from the DNA. This sample has about 160,000 clones; about 65% occur once, and the top ten carry around 6.8%. The ends were cut back, 10 bases at V and 0 bases at J, with 11 bases in the middle. The germline V gene encodes CDR1 ENHRY and CDR2 SYGVKD. There are 13 residues in the CDR3.

J is TRBJ2-3 and V is TRBV10-3; a possible D gene is TRBD1 (6 bases). Sequences were obtained from PBMCs. The TCR was taken from a man aged 40-55 years in good health and CMV-seropositive. CDR3 coding DNA: TGTGCCACCCGACAGGCTAGCACAGATACGCAGTATTTT. It codes for CATRQASTDTQYF.